The sample holds many counts of the clone carrying this TCR beta chain. Its antigen is unknown. The V gene's germline CDR1 is DFQATT and CDR2 SNEGSKA (reference sequence). The CDR3 is made up of 14 amino acids. V shed 2 bases and J 4 bases; nucleotides not matched to a gene: 8. This record comes from a study of T cells in Graves' hyperthyroidism and ophthalmopathy. Researchers took RNA transcripts and amplified the TCR beta CDR3 regions from them. A set of HTBI primers served as the primers for a first-round RT-PCR of the TCR CDR3. TCRdb reanalysed the multiplex PCR reads using MiXCR and keeps one entry per CDR3 protein. The sample consists of fewer than 750,000 distinct CDR3 sequences, about 15% of them appearing once. The PBMCs were sourced from fresh peripheral blood (around 10 ml). Study conclusions and caveats: Ophthalmopathy and stable hyperthyroidism were separated by a 13 V-J model. The majority of expanded thyroid clonotypes above 0.001 also appeared in blood.

This chain connects TRBV20-1 to TRBJ2-7, with 7 bases lining up with TRBD2. This TCR came from a woman between 40 and 50 years old with Graves' ophthalmopathy. The sample was blood. The CDR3 nucleotides are TGCAGTGCTAGACCATTCAGCGGGGTATACGAGCAGTACTTC. Protein product: CSARPFSGVYEQYF.